One T cell receptor beta chain is described in this entry. The data originate from a study of blood T cell repertoires in COVID-19. Whole-study context: Sites in the United States, Italy and Spain provided acute and convalescent COVID-19 samples.

Per the authors' pipeline: The assay estimated nucleated cells by amplifying reference gene primers. Clones were read by immunoSEQ multiplex PCR, and TCRdb kept only the in-frame ones, dropping some. V and J calls and clone size are those listed in that table; D and trimming were worked out from the DNA. The sample holds nearly 200,000 clones; 85% are singletons and the top ten take 0.85% to 0.95%. Seattle researchers signed up patients amid active infection and tracked them longitudinally. CDR1 and CDR2 (germline): LGHNA, YNFKEQ. The CDR3 has 15 amino acids. After removal of 0 bases from V and 7 bases from J, the junction contained 5 bases not matched to a gene.

The chain joins TRBV4-2 to TRBJ2-1, with 8 bases lining up with TRBD2. The sequence came from a man in his 60s with COVID-19, enrolled during active disease. What was sequenced was peripheral blood. The CDR3 DNA reads as TGTGCCAGCAGCCAAGATAAAGGGACTAGGAATGAGCAGTTCTTC. Its protein is CASSQDKGTRNEQFF.